This passage covers 32 T cell receptor beta chains from one sample sequenced in a study of cytomegalovirus exposure and HLA in healthy donors. The PCR was carried out with 60 Vbeta primers and 13 Jbeta primers. Sequencing used immunoSEQ multiplex PCR; TCRdb keeps in-frame clones, though not all of them. The sample holds 150,000 to 200,000 clones; 80% are singletons and the top ten take 0.95% to 1.4%. Material for sequencing was PBMCs. The source is a middle-aged woman in good health and CMV-seronegative.

The V call is TRBV30, the J call TRBJ2-1, with D possibly TRBD1 on 6 matching bases. Germline V lookup: CDR1 GTSNPN, CDR2 SVGIG (reference sequence). V was clipped by 4 bases and J by 7 bases, with 17 bases between them. The CDR3 contains 14 residues. CDR3 amino acids: CAWKEQGPKNEQFF. The CDR3 region has the DNA TGTGCCTGGAAAGAACAGGGCCCAAAAAATGAGCAGTTCTTC. Full variable domain (missing parts from reference TRBV30 and TRBJ2-1): SQTIHQWPATLVQPVGSPLSLECTVEGTSNPNLYWYRQAAGRGLQLLFYSVGIGQISSEVPQNLSASRPQDRQFILSSKKLLLSDSGFYLCAWKEQGPKNEQFFGPGTRLTVL.

The chain carries TRBV7-9 and TRBJ1-1; TRBD1 aligns across 10 bases. Germline CDR1 SEHNR, CDR2 FQNEAQ (reference sequence). V shed 1 base, J shed 4 bases, and the junction held 6 bases outside the gene matches. CDR3 length: 16 residues. The CDR3 nucleotides read TGTGCCAGCAGCTTAGGAATGGGGACAGGGGCCACTGAAGCTTTCTTT. Translation gives CASSLGMGTGATEAFF.

The chain uses TRBV7-2 and TRBJ1-2; a weak D match, TRBD1 (5 bases). With 5 bases removed from V and 3 bases from J, the gap between germline ends came to 10 bases. The CDR3 length is 13 residues. The germline V gene has CDR1 SGHTA and CDR2 FQGNSA. CDR3 nucleotides: TGTGCCAGCAGCCCGTCGGGGGACTATGGCTACACCTTC. It specifies CASSPSGDYGYTF.

The chain combines TRBV7-2 with TRBJ2-3; possibly TRBD2 for D (5 bases). Trimming took 11 bases from V and 5 from J, leaving 14 bases between them. Germline-derived CDR1 and CDR2 are SGHTA and FQGNSA. CDR3 size: 12 residues. In DNA form, the CDR3 reads TGTGCCGGAGGAAGGGAAGGAGATACGCAGTATTTT. Protein: CAGGREGDTQYF.

This chain joins TRBV6-1 and TRBJ1-4, with D hard to call. CDR3 length: 13 amino acids. Germline CDR1 and CDR2: MNHNS and SASEGT. The V and J ends lost 4 bases and 10 bases respectively, with 13 bases between them. The DNA for the CDR3 is TGTGCCAGCAGTGCGGGAAAATGGGGAAAACTGTTTTTT. It is translated as CASSAGKWGKLFF.

The V and J genes are TRBV11-3 and TRBJ1-1; D remains ambiguous. Germline loops: CDR1 SGHNT, CDR2 YENEEA. The CDR3 length is 13 residues. V was pared by 3 bases and J by 1 base, with 6 bases between. The CDR3 sequence is CASSFTGNTEAFF. CDR3 nucleotide sequence: TGTGCCAGCAGCTTTACGGGGAACACTGAAGCTTTCTTT.

The chain has TRBV7-9 and TRBJ2-1; weak D call: TRBD1 (5 bases). Germline-derived CDR1 and CDR2 are SEHNR and FQNEAQ (reference sequence). The CDR3 covers 16 residues. The V end lost 4 bases, the J end lost 9 bases, and 22 bases lay between the germline ends. This CDR3 is CASSSNVQGLSGEQFF. For the CDR3, the DNA is TGTGCCAGCAGCTCAAACGTCCAGGGTCTAAGTGGTGAGCAGTTCTTC.

This clone appeared once. V is TRBV28 and J is TRBJ1-1; 10 bases are shared with TRBD1. Trimming cost V 3 bases and J 5 bases; bases outside gene matches: 6. CDR1 is MDHEN and CDR2 is SYDVKM in the germline V gene. There are 15 residues in the CDR3. Here the CDR3 reads CASSFISGQGTEAFF. DNA of the CDR3: TGTGCCAGCAGTTTTATCTCGGGACAGGGGACTGAAGCTTTCTTT.

This clone showed up just once. The genes are TRBV27 and TRBJ2-7; the match to TRBD2 covers 7 bases. CDR3 size: 15 residues. Germline lookup yields CDR1 MNHEY and CDR2 SMNVEV (reference sequence). V lost 3 bases to trimming and J lost 7 bases; unmatched junction nucleotides: 12. The CDR3 is CASSFGGLEGEEQYF. In nucleotides, the CDR3 is TGTGCCAGCAGTTTTGGAGGACTAGAGGGCGAGGAGCAGTACTTC.

The chain joins TRBV18 to TRBJ1-1; 8 bases are shared with TRBD1. The CDR3 spans 15 residues. The V segment lost 0 bases and the J segment 3 bases; nucleotides outside the gene matches: 3. Germline CDR1 and CDR2: KGHSH and LQKENI. In DNA form, the CDR3 reads TGTGCCAGCTCACCACCGATGGGACAGGACACTGAAGCTTTCTTT. It yields the protein CASSPPMGQDTEAFF. The variable domain in full, with the rest retrieved from reference TRBV18 and TRBJ1-1, is NAGVMQNPRHLVRRRGQEARLRCSPMKGHSHVYWYRQLPEEGLKFMVYLQKENIIDESGMPKERFSAEFPKEGPSILRIQQVVRGDSAAYFCASSPPMGQDTEAFFGQGTRLTVV.

The V call is TRBV21-1, the J call TRBJ1-5; the D call TRBD1 from the table was never checked on the DNA. TRBV21-1 is marked as a pseudogene. The CDR3 is 16 residues long. CDR3: CASGREQGDSNQPQHF. CDR3 nucleotides: TGTGCCAGCGGACGTGAACAGGGCGATAGCAATCAGCCCCAGCATTTT.

V and J are TRBV6-5 and TRBJ2-1; the D is unclear. The CDR3 consists of 11 residues. Germline loops: CDR1 MNHEY, CDR2 SVGAGI. The CDR3 spells CASQRYNEQFF. Written as DNA, the CDR3 is TGTGCAAGCCAACGGTACAATGAGCAGTTCTTC.

V gene TRBV7-2 combines with J gene TRBJ1-5; 8 nucleotides agree with TRBD1. The germline V gene encodes CDR1 SGHTA and CDR2 FQGNSA. The CDR3 loop spans 15 amino acids. Unmatched junction bases numbered 3, after V lost 2 bases and J lost 3 bases. CDR3 residues: CASSLTGGSNQPQHF. The CDR3 DNA is TGTGCCAGCAGCTTAACAGGGGGATCCAATCAGCCCCAGCATTTT. The entire variable domain, with the rest obtained from reference TRBV7-2 and TRBJ1-5, is as follows: GAGVSQSPSNKVTEKGKDVELRCDPISGHTALYWYRQSLGQGLEFLIYFQGNSAPDKSGLPSDRFSAERTGGSVSTLTIQRTQQEDSAVYLCASSLTGGSNQPQHFGDGTRLSIL.

The V and J genes are TRBV5-1 and TRBJ2-2; 7 nucleotides agree with TRBD2. V lost 2 bases to trimming and J lost 1 base; unmatched junction nucleotides: 2. The CDR3 contains 15 residues. Germline loops: CDR1 SGHRS, CDR2 YFSETQ. The chain's CDR3 is CASSFGGRNTGELFF. CDR3 nucleotide sequence: TGCGCCAGCAGCTTTGGCGGGAGGAACACCGGGGAGCTGTTTTTT. Full variable domain (outside the CDR3, taken from reference TRBV5-1 and TRBJ2-2): KAGVTQTPRYLIKTRGQQVTLSCSPISGHRSVSWYQQTPGQGLQFLFEYFSETQRNKGNFPGRFSGRQFSNSRSEMNVSTLELGDSALYLCASSFGGRNTGELFFGEGSRLTVL.

The table lists this clone with a few counts. The J gene is TRBJ2-5, the V gene TRBV6-6; D perhaps matches TRBD1 (7 bases). Germline-derived CDR1 and CDR2 are MNHNY and SVGAGI (reference sequence). V dropped 4 bases and J dropped 1 base, with 13 bases sitting between them. The CDR3 sequence is 15 residues long. As DNA, the CDR3 is TGTGCCAGCAGTTCGGGGGACAGAGTCCAAGAGACCCAGTACTTC. Translating it yields CASSSGDRVQETQYF.

The chain carries TRBV7-2 and TRBJ1-2, with D perhaps TRBD1 (5 bases). Germline V gives CDR1 SGHTA, CDR2 FQGNSA. The CDR3 spans 14 residues. V lost 1 base and J 3 bases, leaving 9 bases between the germline ends. The CDR3 reads CASSLVGGDYGYTF. The CDR3, as DNA: TGTGCCAGCAGCTTAGTGGGGGGGGACTATGGCTACACCTTC.

The chain is built from TRBV15 and TRBJ1-1; a weak D match, TRBD1 (6 bases). V lost 1 base to trimming and J lost 2 bases, with 11 bases between them. This CDR3 spans 15 amino acids. The germline V gene encodes CDR1 LNHNV and CDR2 YYDKDF (reference sequence). CDR3 amino acids: CATSRGRGSNTEAFF. CDR3 in DNA: TGTGCCACCAGCAGAGGCAGGGGTAGCAACACTGAAGCTTTCTTT.

The J gene is TRBJ1-4, the V gene TRBV10-3, with D perhaps matching TRBD1 (6 bases). The CDR3 contains 14 residues. The germline gives CDR1 ENHRY, CDR2 SYGVKD. The V end lost 2 bases, the J end lost 5 bases, and 9 bases lay between the germline ends. For the CDR3, the DNA is TGTGCCATCAGTGAGGGCAGGGGAAATGAAAAACTGTTTTTT. This gives the protein CAISEGRGNEKLFF.

The chain recombines TRBV4-3 with TRBJ1-1; maybe TRBD1 (5 bases). Trimming stripped 0 bases from V and 3 bases from J, with 11 bases between. The germline gives CDR1 LGHNA, CDR2 YSLEER. The CDR3 totals 15 residues. The chain's CDR3 is CASSQDGGADTEAFF. The CDR3 DNA sequence: TGCGCCAGCAGCCAAGATGGAGGGGCGGACACTGAAGCTTTCTTT.

The chain couples TRBV7-2 to TRBJ1-2, with 9 bases matching TRBD1. Germline V CDR1 and CDR2: SGHTA, FQGNSA. The CDR3 contains 16 residues. The V gene end was trimmed by 5 bases and the J gene end by 8 bases; junction bases not matched to a gene: 15. The CDR3 loop is CASSPRTGDVVGGYTF. In DNA form, the CDR3 reads TGTGCCAGCAGCCCCCGGACAGGGGATGTGGTGGGCGGCTACACCTTC.

The DNA for the CDR3 is TGTGCCAGCAGCTCCCGGGACAGGGACACTGAAGCTTTCTTT. It specifies CASSSRDRDTEAFF. This chain joins TRBV5-6 and TRBJ1-1; 9 bases agree with TRBD1. Germline CDR1 and CDR2: SGHDT and YYEEEE. Trimming took 3 bases from V and 3 from J; bases not matched to a gene: 3. This CDR3 is 14 amino acids long.

This clone has only one observation. The chain combines TRBV18 with TRBJ2-1, with 9 positions matching TRBD2. The CDR3 extends over 15 amino acids. The V gene end was trimmed by 6 bases and the J gene end by 2 bases; junction bases not matched to a gene: 5. Germline CDR1 KGHSH, CDR2 LQKENI. DNA of the CDR3: TGTGCCAGCTCCCGTTCTAGCGGGACCTACAATGAGCAGTTCTTC. It specifies CASSRSSGTYNEQFF.

A few counts support this clone. The chain has TRBV7-3 and TRBJ2-1, with 9 bases that match TRBD1. V shed 2 bases and J 9 bases; nucleotides not matched to a gene: 8. The V gene's germline CDR1 is SGHTA and CDR2 FQGTGA. The CDR3 covers 15 residues. This CDR3 is CASSLAGTGTGEQFF. The DNA for the CDR3 is TGTGCCAGCAGCTTAGCGGGGACAGGGACGGGTGAGCAGTTCTTC.

This clone showed up just once. This sequence joins TRBV2 and TRBJ2-1; TRBD2 aligns across 10 bases. The CDR3 is made up of 18 amino acids. V lost 7 bases and J lost 0; bases outside the gene matches: 12. CDR1 SNHLY and CDR2 FYNNEI come from the germline V gene. The CDR3 coding sequence is TGTGCCAGCAATGGGGGCGCGGCTAGCGGGAGCTCCTACAATGAGCAGTTCTTC. Its translation: CASNGGAASGSSYNEQFF.

J is TRBJ2-1 and V is TRBV4-1; the match to TRBD2 covers 9 bases. Trimming removed 1 base from V and 8 bases from J; junction bases left unmatched: 12. The length of the CDR3 is 17 residues. Per germline, CDR1 MGHRA and CDR2 YSYEKL. The CDR3 coding sequence is TGCGCCAGCAGCCAAGGACTAGCGGAGGGGGGGTTAGATGAGCAGTTCTTC. The encoded protein is CASSQGLAEGGLDEQFF.

This clone was found once. J is TRBJ1-2 and V is TRBV6-5; D remains unclear. Germline values: CDR1 MNHEY, CDR2 SVGAGI. V lost 6 bases, J lost 1 base, and 12 bases lay in between. The CDR3 spans 14 residues. The CDR3, as DNA: TGTGCCAGCAGCTCTCCCGGGAATAACTATGGCTACACCTTC. Its protein is CASSSPGNNYGYTF.

This clone was observed a few times. This CDR3 reads CASSLGPQGYEQYV. CDR3 DNA sequence: TGTGCCAGCAGCTTAGGTCCACAGGGCTACGAGCAGTACGTC. The rearrangement uses TRBV11-2 and TRBJ2-7, with D perhaps matching TRBD1 (6 bases). Germline V gene data show CDR1 as SGHAT and CDR2 as FQNNGV. The CDR3 consists of 14 residues. V lost 1 base, J lost 3 bases, and 10 bases lay in between.

The genes are TRBV20-1 and TRBJ1-2; 8 bases line up with TRBD1. The CDR3 runs 11 residues. Germline-derived CDR1 and CDR2 are DFQATT and SNEGSKA (reference sequence). The trim removed 6 bases at V and 8 bases at J, leaving 5 bases unmatched. The CDR3 reads CSAGTGQGYTF. The CDR3 region has the DNA TGCAGTGCCGGGACAGGTCAAGGCTACACCTTC.

V usage is TRBV19 and J usage is TRBJ2-7, with a possible D match to TRBD2 (6 bases). The V end was cut by 6 bases, the J end by 2 bases, with 11 bases between. CDR1 and CDR2 (germline): LNHDA, SQIVND (reference sequence). The CDR3 covers 13 residues. In DNA form, the CDR3 reads TGTGCCAGTAGCACCTCGGGGGCCTACGAGCAGTACTTC. It specifies CASSTSGAYEQYF.

V gene TRBV28 combines with J gene TRBJ1-2; tentative D call: TRBD1 (5 bases). The germline V gene encodes CDR1 MDHEN and CDR2 SYDVKM. The germline V and J ends were trimmed by 3 bases and 2 bases, with 10 bases remaining between them. This CDR3 contains 14 residues. DNA of the CDR3: TGTGCCAGCAGTTTCCCAGACAGCAACTATGGCTACACCTTC. This gives the protein CASSFPDSNYGYTF.

The rearrangement joins TRBV7-2 to TRBJ1-5; 7 bases are a match to TRBD1. J was trimmed by 4 bases and V by 5 bases; bases with no gene match: 5. Germline assignment: CDR1 SGHTA and CDR2 FQGNSA. The CDR3 extends over 14 amino acids. The CDR3 sequence is CASSPRGRNQPQHF. In DNA form, the CDR3 reads TGTGCCAGCAGCCCTAGGGGGCGGAATCAGCCCCAGCATTTT.

This clone appeared a single time. V and J are TRBV2 and TRBJ2-1; 14 bases line up with TRBD2. CDR3 length: 15 amino acids. CDR1 is SNHLY, CDR2 FYNNEI, per germline. Losses at the gene ends were 5 bases for V and 12 bases for J; bases not matched to a gene: 9. The chain's CDR3 is CASSMTSGRGVRQFF. CDR3 DNA: TGTGCCAGCAGTATGACTAGCGGGAGGGGGGTCCGGCAGTTCTTC.